One and the same sample provided the 9 T cell receptor beta chains below, sequenced in a study of T cells expressing NK-cell markers. Following a re-call of the 5' RACE reads, TCRdb has one entry per CDR3 protein and lacks DNA. Recorded for this sample: about 260,000 distinct CDR3 sequences. Sequencing was performed on blood T cells: a sorted CD56 or NKG2C T cell subset, CD4+ or CD8+ T cells, or bulk PBMC T cells (not recorded which). The origin of the receptors is a young man in good health.

V usage is TRBV5-8 and J usage is TRBJ2-3; the D gene TCRdb calls, TRBD2, cannot be checked with no DNA. The CDR3 length is 17 residues. Germline CDR1 and CDR2: SGHTS and YDEGEE. This CDR3 is CASSLVFGTSGTDTQYF.

The chain joins TRBV20-1 to TRBJ2-1. The CDR3 sequence is 13 residues long. In germline, CDR1 is DFQATT, CDR2 SNEGSKA (reference sequence). The CDR3 region is CSASPSSNNEQFF.

The V and J genes are TRBV12-3 or TRBV12-4 and TRBJ2-5. This CDR3 is 16 amino acids long. CDR3 in amino acids: CASSSSNRRSTGTQYF.

The chain has TRBV7-6 and TRBJ2-3. Germline loops: CDR1 SGHVS, CDR2 FNYEAQ. The CDR3 is made up of 15 amino acids. The CDR3 reads CASSWSSSSTDTQYF.

This chain connects TRBV4-3 to TRBJ2-1; TCRdb indicates TRBD1, and absent DNA this call remains unverified. Germline V gene data show CDR1 as LGHNA and CDR2 as YSLEER. The CDR3 totals 13 residues. The CDR3 region is CASSQQPGSEQFF.

The V and J genes are TRBV12-3 or TRBV12-4 and TRBJ1-2; TCRdb indicates TRBD1, and absent DNA this call remains unverified. The CDR3 is 15 residues long. CDR3 residues: CASSFADRDDYGYTF.

The CDR3 region is CASSLDVSARETQYF. The J gene is TRBJ2-5, the V gene TRBV5-1; TCRdb returns TRBD1, unconfirmable since there is no DNA. The CDR3 extends over 15 amino acids. The germline CDR1 and CDR2 sequences are SGHRS and YFSETQ.

This rearrangement joins TRBV20-1 to TRBJ1-4; TCRdb outputs TRBD1, but without DNA this stays unchecked. Germline CDR1 is DFQATT and CDR2 is SNEGSKA (reference sequence). This CDR3 is 14 amino acids long. CDR3 loop: CSAGTPPTNEKLFF.

V is TRBV27 and J is TRBJ1-4; the TRBD1 assignment by TCRdb is unverifiable without DNA. This CDR3 comprises 15 residues. Per the germline V gene, CDR1 is MNHEY and CDR2 is SMNVEV (reference sequence). CDR3 in amino acids: CASALVGRTNEKLFF. Full variable domain (rest looked up from reference TRBV27 and TRBJ1-4): EAQVTQNPRYLITVTGKKLTVTCSQNMNHEYMSWYRQDPGLGLRQIYYSMNVEVTDKGDVPEGYKVSRKEKRNFPLILESPSPNQTSLYFCASALVGRTNEKLFFGSGTQLSVL.